This T cell receptor beta chain was found in a study of cytomegalovirus exposure and HLA in healthy donors. In the study overall: Approximately 180 million T cells yielded 100 million to 130 million unique TCR beta sequences, as an earlier analysis found.

Whole-study results and caveats: Immune exposure was documented only through CMV serostatus.

The PCR contained 60 Vbeta and 13 Jbeta primers. The protocol was immunoSEQ multiplex PCR, while the TCRdb copy is restricted to in-frame clones and leaves out a portion. The repertoire holds more than 100,000 clones, with more than 65% as singletons. This clone was counted only a few times. Its target is not known. Trimming shortened V by 6 bases and J by 0 bases, and 14 bases separated the two germline ends. Germline V gives CDR1 LNHDA, CDR2 SQIVND (reference sequence). This CDR3 spans 15 amino acids. The sample taken for sequencing was PBMCs. The sequence was collected from a human donor in good health. V and J are TRBV19 and TRBJ1-2; possibly TRBD1 for D (5 bases). For the CDR3, the DNA is TGTGCCAGTAGGGTTGACAGATTCACTAACTATGGCTACACCTTC. This translates into CASRVDRFTNYGYTF.